This T cell receptor beta chain was obtained from a study of T cell responses to AZD1222 COVID-19 vaccine. V lost 6 bases to trimming and J lost 4 bases, with 16 bases between them. Germline CDR1 is LNHDA and CDR2 is SQIVND (reference sequence). The CDR3 is 15 residues long. Study-wide results and limits: Only 6 or 7 people who got AZD1222 tested seropositive at baseline.

The assay was immunoSEQ multiplex PCR, and TCRdb's table has in-frame clones only and misses some. There are about 110,000 clones in the sample; more than 70% occur only once, and 5.5% to 8% lies in the top ten. Comment on this clone: What it recognizes is unknown.

This specimen was peripheral blood, taken on day 0 of AZD1222 vaccination. V gene TRBV19 combines with J gene TRBJ2-1; the D gene is possibly TRBD2 (6 bases). The TCR was taken from an adult in good health. In DNA form, the CDR3 reads TGTGCCAGTAGGCCATACGCACTAGCATACAATGAGCAGTTCTTC. Residues: CASRPYALAYNEQFF.